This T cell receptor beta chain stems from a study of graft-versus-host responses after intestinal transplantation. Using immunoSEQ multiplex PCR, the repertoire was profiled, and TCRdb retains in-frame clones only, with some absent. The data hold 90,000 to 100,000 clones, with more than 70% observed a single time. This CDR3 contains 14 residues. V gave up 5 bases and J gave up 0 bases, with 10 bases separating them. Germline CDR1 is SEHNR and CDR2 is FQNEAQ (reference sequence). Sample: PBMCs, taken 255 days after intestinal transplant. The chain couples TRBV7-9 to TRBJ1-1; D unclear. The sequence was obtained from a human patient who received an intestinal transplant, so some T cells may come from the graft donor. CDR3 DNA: TGTGCCAGCAGCCCTCAGAGATTGAACACTGAAGCTTTCTTT. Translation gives CASSPQRLNTEAFF.